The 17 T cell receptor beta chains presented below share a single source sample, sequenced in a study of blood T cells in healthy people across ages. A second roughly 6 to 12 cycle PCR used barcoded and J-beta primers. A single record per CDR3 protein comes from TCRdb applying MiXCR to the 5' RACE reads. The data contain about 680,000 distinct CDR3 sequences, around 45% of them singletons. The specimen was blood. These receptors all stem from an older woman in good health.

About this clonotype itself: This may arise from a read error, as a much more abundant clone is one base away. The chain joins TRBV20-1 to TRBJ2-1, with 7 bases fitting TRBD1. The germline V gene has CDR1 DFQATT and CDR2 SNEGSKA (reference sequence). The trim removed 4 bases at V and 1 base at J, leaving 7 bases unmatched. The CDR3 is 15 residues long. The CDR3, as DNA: TGCAGTGCTATACAGCACAGGGGATCCTACAATGAGCAGTTCTTC. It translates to CSAIQHRGSYNEQFF.

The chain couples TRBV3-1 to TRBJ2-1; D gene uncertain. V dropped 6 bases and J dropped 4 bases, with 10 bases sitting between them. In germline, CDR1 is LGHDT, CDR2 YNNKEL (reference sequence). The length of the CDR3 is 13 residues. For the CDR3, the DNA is TGTGCCAGCAGTAACTCACTTTACAATGAGCAGTTCTTC. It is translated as CASSNSLYNEQFF.

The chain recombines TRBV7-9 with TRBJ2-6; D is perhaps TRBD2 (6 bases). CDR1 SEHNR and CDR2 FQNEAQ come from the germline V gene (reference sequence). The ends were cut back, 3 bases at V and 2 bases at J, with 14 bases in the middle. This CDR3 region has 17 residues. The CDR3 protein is CASSFLEGKAGANVLTF. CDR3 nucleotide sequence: TGTGCCAGCAGCTTCCTGGAGGGGAAGGCTGGGGCCAACGTCCTGACTTTC.

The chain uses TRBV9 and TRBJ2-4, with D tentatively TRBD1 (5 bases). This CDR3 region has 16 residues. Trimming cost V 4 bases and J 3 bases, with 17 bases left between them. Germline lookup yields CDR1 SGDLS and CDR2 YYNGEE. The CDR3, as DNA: TGTGCCAGCAGCAAAGGGGCCAGGTCTGGCAAAAACATTCAGTACTTC. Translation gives CASSKGARSGKNIQYF. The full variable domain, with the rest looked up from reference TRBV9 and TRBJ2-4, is DSGVTQTPKHLITATGQRVTLRCSPRSGDLSVYWYQQSLDQGLQFLIQYYNGEERAKGNILERFSAQQFPDLHSELNLSSLELGDSALYFCASSKGARSGKNIQYFGAGTRLSVL.

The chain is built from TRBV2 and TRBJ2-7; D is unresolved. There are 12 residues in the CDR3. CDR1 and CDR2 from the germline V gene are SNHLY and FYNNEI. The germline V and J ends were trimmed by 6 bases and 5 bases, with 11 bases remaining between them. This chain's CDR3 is CASRQKAHEQYF. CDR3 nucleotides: TGTGCCAGCAGACAAAAAGCCCACGAGCAGTACTTC.

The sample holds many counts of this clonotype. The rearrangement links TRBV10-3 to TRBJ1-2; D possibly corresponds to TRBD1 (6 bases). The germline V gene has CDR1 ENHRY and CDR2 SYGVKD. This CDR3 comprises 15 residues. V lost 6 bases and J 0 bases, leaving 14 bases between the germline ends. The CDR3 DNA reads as TGTGCCATCAGAAACACAGGGTATCCTAACTATGGCTACACCTTC. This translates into CAIRNTGYPNYGYTF.

The CDR3 protein is CASSDRAPLTF. The CDR3 nucleotides read TGTGCCAGCAGTGACCGAGCGCCCCTGACTTTC. The chain uses TRBV2 and TRBJ2-6; D remains unclear. The CDR3 is made up of 11 amino acids. Trimming stripped 3 bases from V and 15 bases from J, with 9 bases between. Per the germline V gene, CDR1 is SNHLY and CDR2 is FYNNEI.

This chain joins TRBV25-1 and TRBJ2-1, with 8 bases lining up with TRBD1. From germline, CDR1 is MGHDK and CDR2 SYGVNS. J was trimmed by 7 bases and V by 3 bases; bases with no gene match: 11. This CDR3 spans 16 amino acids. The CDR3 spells CASSEGTGVVRNEQFF. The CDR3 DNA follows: TGTGCCAGCAGTGAGGGGACAGGAGTAGTTAGGAATGAGCAGTTCTTC.

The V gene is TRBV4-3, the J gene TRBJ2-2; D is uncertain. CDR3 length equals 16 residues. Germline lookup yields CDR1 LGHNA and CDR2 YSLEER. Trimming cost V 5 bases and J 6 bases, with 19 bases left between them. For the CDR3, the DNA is TGCGCCAGCAGCTCCCCGACGTCGATCGGCGCCGGGGAGCTGTTTTTT. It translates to CASSSPTSIGAGELFF.

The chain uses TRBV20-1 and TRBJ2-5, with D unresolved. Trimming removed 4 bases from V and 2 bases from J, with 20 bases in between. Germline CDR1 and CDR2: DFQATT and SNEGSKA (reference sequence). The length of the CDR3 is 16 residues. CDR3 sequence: CSAILLTEASQETQYF. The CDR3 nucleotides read TGCAGTGCTATACTCTTGACTGAGGCATCACAAGAGACCCAGTACTTC.

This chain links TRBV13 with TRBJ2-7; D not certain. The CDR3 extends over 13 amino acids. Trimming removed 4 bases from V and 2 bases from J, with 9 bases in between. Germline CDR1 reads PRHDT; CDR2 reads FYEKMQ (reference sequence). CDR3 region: CASSSPGAYEQYF. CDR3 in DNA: TGTGCCAGCAGCTCCCCAGGTGCCTACGAGCAGTACTTC. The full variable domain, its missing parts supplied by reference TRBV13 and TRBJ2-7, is AAGVIQSPRHLIKEKRETATLKCYPIPRHDTVYWYQQGPGQDPQFLISFYEKMQSDKGSIPDRFSAQQFSDYHSELNMSSLELGDSALYFCASSSPGAYEQYFGPGTRLTVT.

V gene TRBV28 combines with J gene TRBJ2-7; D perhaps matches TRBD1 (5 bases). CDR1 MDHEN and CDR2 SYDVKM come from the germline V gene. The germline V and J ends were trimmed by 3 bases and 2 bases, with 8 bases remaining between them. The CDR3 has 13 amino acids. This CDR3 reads CASSLTRAYEQYF. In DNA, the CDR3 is TGTGCCAGCAGTTTGACCAGGGCCTACGAGCAGTACTTC.

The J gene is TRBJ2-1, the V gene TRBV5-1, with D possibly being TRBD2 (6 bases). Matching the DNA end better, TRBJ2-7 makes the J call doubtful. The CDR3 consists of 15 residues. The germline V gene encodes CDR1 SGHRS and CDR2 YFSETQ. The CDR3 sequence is CASSQVAVPYNEQYF. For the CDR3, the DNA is TGCGCCAGCAGCCAGGTAGCGGTACCGTACAATGAGCAGTACTTC.

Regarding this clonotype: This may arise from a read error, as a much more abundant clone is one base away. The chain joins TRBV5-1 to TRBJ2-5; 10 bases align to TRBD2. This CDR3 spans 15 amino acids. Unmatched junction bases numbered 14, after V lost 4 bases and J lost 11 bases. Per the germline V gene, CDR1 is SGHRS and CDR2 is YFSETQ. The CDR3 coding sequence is TGCGCCAGCAGCCCTAAGACTAGCGGGTACAATGAGCAGTACTTC. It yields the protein CASSPKTSGYNEQYF.

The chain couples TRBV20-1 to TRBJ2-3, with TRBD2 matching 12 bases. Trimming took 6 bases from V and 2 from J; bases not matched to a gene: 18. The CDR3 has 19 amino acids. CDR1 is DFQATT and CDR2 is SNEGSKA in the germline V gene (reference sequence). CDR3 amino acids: CSALSDLAGGPHSTDTQYF. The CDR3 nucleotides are TGCAGTGCCCTATCAGATCTAGCGGGAGGGCCCCATTCCACAGATACGCAGTATTTT.

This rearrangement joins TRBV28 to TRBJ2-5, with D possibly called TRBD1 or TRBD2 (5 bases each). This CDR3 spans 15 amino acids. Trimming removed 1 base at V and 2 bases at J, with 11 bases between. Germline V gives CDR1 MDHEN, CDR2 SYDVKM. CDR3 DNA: TGTGCCAGCAGTTTATCAGGGACGGAGCAAGAGACCCAGTACTTC. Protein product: CASSLSGTEQETQYF.

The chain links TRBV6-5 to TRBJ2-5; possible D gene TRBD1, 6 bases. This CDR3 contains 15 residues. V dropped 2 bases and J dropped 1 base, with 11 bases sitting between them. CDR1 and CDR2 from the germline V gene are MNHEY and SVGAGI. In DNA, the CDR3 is TGTGCCAGCAGTTACCAGACAGGAATCCAAGAGACCCAGTACTTC. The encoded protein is CASSYQTGIQETQYF.